The 30 T cell receptor beta chains presented below share a single source sample, sequenced in a study of blood T cell repertoires in COVID-19. TCRdb keeps only in-frame clones here, not all; method: immunoSEQ multiplex PCR. The data hold about 260,000 clones, with approximately 87% observed a single time. Sequencing was done on a sample of peripheral blood. The source is a middle-aged woman who had recovered from COVID-19.

CDR3 in DNA: TGTGCCAGCAGCTCTTCGTTAGGGGGACAGGGGAGCTACCACGAGCAGTACTTC. Translated: CASSSSLGGQGSYHEQYF. This chain connects TRBV5-6 to TRBJ2-7; 10 bases are a match to TRBD1. Germline V gene sequence: CDR1 SGHDT, CDR2 YYEEEE. CDR3 length equals 18 residues. The ends lost 3 bases at V and 5 bases at J; junction bases unmatched: 17.

This clone showed up just once. The chain carries TRBV12-5 and TRBJ1-2, with 7 bases aligning to TRBD1. Losses at the gene ends were 3 bases for V and 4 bases for J; bases not matched to a gene: 14. The CDR3 contains 17 residues. The germline V gene encodes CDR1 LGHNT and CDR2 FRNRAP. The CDR3 DNA follows: TGTGCTAGTGGTTTCGGGGACGGGACAGATGATATCTATGGCTACACCTTC. It yields the protein CASGFGDGTDDIYGYTF.

The chain combines TRBV30 with TRBJ1-4; tentatively, D is TRBD1 (6 bases). Trimming removed 2 bases at V and 8 bases at J, with 18 bases between. The CDR3 contains 15 residues. CDR1 is GTSNPN and CDR2 is SVGIG in the germline V gene (reference sequence). The CDR3, as DNA: TGTGCCTGGAGTCCTCTGGACAGACTATTCGAAAAACTGTTTTTT. It translates to CAWSPLDRLFEKLFF.

This sequence joins TRBV19 and TRBJ2-7; perhaps TRBD2 as D (5 bases). V dropped 3 bases and J dropped 7 bases, with 13 bases sitting between them. In germline, CDR1 is LNHDA, CDR2 SQIVND (reference sequence). This CDR3 has 13 residues. The CDR3 region has the DNA TGTGCCAGTAGTATCAGCGGAGGACCGGAGCAGTACTTC. The encoded protein is CASSISGGPEQYF.

V is TRBV11-2 and J is TRBJ2-7, with D perhaps matching TRBD2 (5 bases). The V end lost 1 base, the J end lost 3 bases, and 7 bases lay between the germline ends. Germline V gene sequence: CDR1 SGHAT, CDR2 FQNNGV. CDR3 length equals 13 residues. The CDR3 DNA is TGTGCCAGCAGCTTAGGGACTTACTACGAGCAGTACTTC. Protein product: CASSLGTYYEQYF. Looking up the rest from reference TRBV11-2 and TRBJ2-7 gives the full variable domain: EAGVAQSPRYKIIEKRQSVAFWCNPISGHATLYWYQQILGQGPKLLIQFQNNGVVDDSQLPKDRFSAERLKGVDSTLKIQPAKLEDSAVYLCASSLGTYYEQYFGPGTRLTVT.

The chain has TRBV2 and TRBJ1-3; TRBD1 is a possible D gene (6 bases). V shed 8 bases and J shed 3 bases, with 17 bases lying between them. The germline V gene encodes CDR1 SNHLY and CDR2 FYNNEI. The length of the CDR3 is 15 residues. The CDR3 protein is CASLRGLAGGNTIYF. CDR3 nucleotides: TGTGCCAGCCTCAGGGGTCTGGCAGGTGGAAACACCATATATTTT.

This chain connects TRBV7-6 to TRBJ2-1; 8 bases match TRBD1. The CDR3 covers 15 residues. Per germline, CDR1 SGHVS and CDR2 FNYEAQ. Trimming removed 8 bases from V and 6 bases from J; junction bases left unmatched: 12. CDR3 in amino acids: CASGLGGQGGNEQFF. The CDR3 coding sequence is TGTGCCAGCGGACTCGGAGGACAGGGAGGCAATGAGCAGTTCTTC.

The V call is TRBV10-1, the J call TRBJ1-5; TRBD1 matches 9 bases. Germline V gene data show CDR1 as WNHNN and CDR2 as SYGVQD (reference sequence). There are 17 residues in the CDR3. The junction had 14 bases not matched to a gene; V was cut back by 11 bases and J by 0 bases. CDR3 in amino acids: CARRDRVPATSNQPQHF. The CDR3 bases are TGCGCCCGACGGGACAGGGTTCCTGCGACTAGCAATCAGCCCCAGCATTTT.

The CDR3 coding sequence is TGTGCCAGCAGGTGGATGTCCGGGAACTATGGCTACACCTTC. Protein sequence: CASRWMSGNYGYTF. The chain is built from TRBV5-6 and TRBJ1-2; D is unclear. The CDR3 has 14 residues. V gave up 5 bases and J gave up 2 bases, with 13 bases separating them. Germline assignment: CDR1 SGHDT and CDR2 YYEEEE.

J is TRBJ1-1 and V is TRBV7-8, with D unclear. The CDR3 is made up of 13 amino acids. The germline V and J ends were trimmed by 1 base and 2 bases, with 5 bases remaining between them. Germline V CDR1 and CDR2: SGHVS, FQNEAQ. The CDR3 nucleotides are TGTGCCAGCAGCTTAGATAAAAACACTGAAGCTTTCTTT. Amino acids: CASSLDKNTEAFF.

The chain combines TRBV19 with TRBJ2-2; no reliable D call. This CDR3 comprises 16 residues. CDR1 LNHDA and CDR2 SQIVND come from the germline V gene (reference sequence). V was cut by 3 bases and J by 6 bases, with 17 bases left in between. This CDR3 reads CASSIVGRKVAGELFF. CDR3 sequence (DNA): TGTGCCAGTAGTATTGTCGGCAGGAAGGTCGCCGGGGAGCTGTTTTTT.

A remark on this clone: Other DNA sequences in the same sample also yield this CDR3. This chain connects TRBV5-6 to TRBJ1-5; 9 nucleotides align to TRBD1. Germline CDR1 SGHDT, CDR2 YYEEEE. V lost 1 base to trimming and J lost 5 bases; unmatched junction nucleotides: 1. This CDR3 is built from 14 residues. The CDR3 sequence: CASSLWDRDQPQHF. Written as DNA, the CDR3 is TGTGCCAGCAGCTTGTGGGACAGGGATCAGCCCCAGCATTTT.

This sequence joins TRBV3-1 (or the pseudogene TRBV3-2) and TRBJ1-1; D is unresolved. Germline assignment: CDR1 LGHDT and CDR2 YNNKEL (reference sequence). The CDR3 extends over 14 amino acids. The germline V and J ends were trimmed by 2 bases and 4 bases, with 11 bases remaining between them. The CDR3 nucleotides are TGTGCCAGCAGCCAACCTGAACGGAGCACTGAAGCTTTCTTT. The encoded protein is CASSQPERSTEAFF.

The V gene is TRBV7-2, the J gene TRBJ2-1, with 8 bases fitting TRBD2. The V gene end was trimmed by 1 base and the J gene end by 4 bases; junction bases not matched to a gene: 6. Germline loops: CDR1 SGHTA, CDR2 FQGNSA. The CDR3 runs to 16 residues. The CDR3 region is CASSLVSGAVYNEQFF. CDR3 sequence (DNA): TGTGCCAGCAGCTTAGTTAGCGGGGCTGTTTACAATGAGCAGTTCTTC.

The chain links TRBV5-6 to TRBJ1-1; TRBD1 is a possible D gene (5 bases). Per germline, CDR1 SGHDT and CDR2 YYEEEE. CDR3 size: 16 residues. The V and J ends lost 2 bases and 4 bases respectively, with 18 bases between them. CDR3 bases: TGTGCCAGCAGCTTAATCGCGGAGGGGCTCTTCACTGAAGCTTTCTTT. Translated, it gives CASSLIAEGLFTEAFF.

V usage is TRBV24-1 and J usage is TRBJ2-1, with 11 bases that match TRBD1. CDR3 size: 16 residues. Germline trimming cut 0 bases from V and 7 bases from J; bases unmatched to any gene: 4. Per the germline V gene, CDR1 is KGHDR and CDR2 is SFDVKD. The CDR3 DNA is TGTGCCACCAGTGATTTGCTCGGACAGGGGGCTAATGAGCAGTTCTTC. This sequence encodes CATSDLLGQGANEQFF.

Only one count was recorded for this clone. This chain uses TRBV5-6 with TRBJ1-4; TRBD1 agrees at 8 bases. V gave up 4 bases and J gave up 8 bases; unmatched junction bases: 13. The CDR3 contains 16 residues. Germline values: CDR1 SGHDT, CDR2 YYEEEE. The CDR3 nucleotides read TGTGCCAGCAGCCGTGCGAATACAGGGGGAGGCGAAAAACTGTTTTTT. This encodes CASSRANTGGGEKLFF.

This chain links TRBV27 with TRBJ2-1, with TRBD2 identical over 9 bases. In germline, CDR1 is MNHEY, CDR2 SMNVEV (reference sequence). The CDR3 is 15 amino acids. V lost 6 bases to trimming and J lost 8 bases; unmatched junction nucleotides: 11. CDR3 in DNA: TGTGCCAGCAGCCAGGGGCTAGCGGGGAGGGATGAGCAGTTCTTC. This gives the protein CASSQGLAGRDEQFF.

The chain combines TRBV6-2 or TRBV6-3 with TRBJ2-6, with unresolved D. Trimming took off 2 bases at V and 3 bases at J, with 8 bases between the two ends. The CDR3 sequence is 15 residues long. The germline CDR1 and CDR2 sequences are MNHEY and SVGEGT. The CDR3 sequence is CASSYGTVGANVLTF. The CDR3 DNA reads TGTGCCAGCAGTTACGGTACGGTTGGGGCCAACGTCCTGACTTTC.

The V and J genes are TRBV6-5 and TRBJ1-1; D is ambiguous. CDR1 and CDR2 (germline): MNHEY, SVGAGI. Trimming removed 9 bases at V and 0 bases at J, with 17 bases between. This CDR3 region has 15 residues. As DNA, the CDR3 is TGTGCCAGTACGCGGCTCCCCGGAATGAACACTGAAGCTTTCTTT. Protein: CASTRLPGMNTEAFF.

The chain employs TRBV5-1 and TRBJ1-1, with TRBD1 identical over 10 bases. The CDR3 contains 14 residues. J gave up 4 bases and V 4 bases, and 4 bases lay outside the gene matches. Per germline, CDR1 SGHRS and CDR2 YFSETQ. The chain's CDR3 is CASSPGQGVTEAFF. Here the CDR3 DNA reads TGCGCCAGCAGCCCCGGACAGGGGGTCACTGAAGCTTTCTTT.

The chain uses TRBV5-6 and TRBJ1-4; D is undetermined. CDR1 is SGHDT and CDR2 is YYEEEE in the germline V gene. Between the trimmed V and J ends, which lost 4 bases and 7 bases, there was a span of 14 bases. The CDR3 sequence is 14 residues long. The CDR3 coding sequence is TGTGCCAGCAGCACGGGTCCCTTTACTGAAAAACTGTTTTTT. Translated: CASSTGPFTEKLFF. The full variable domain, completed using reference TRBV5-6 and TRBJ1-4, is DAGVTQSPTHLIKTRGQQVTLRCSPKSGHDTVSWYQQALGQGPQFIFQYYEEEERQRGNFPDRFSGHQFPNYSSELNVNALLLGDSALYLCASSTGPFTEKLFFGSGTQLSVL.

This sequence joins TRBV18 and TRBJ2-1; TRBD1 matches at 9 bases. The V gene end was trimmed by 4 bases and the J gene end by 10 bases; junction bases not matched to a gene: 11. The CDR3 is made up of 15 amino acids. CDR1 is KGHSH and CDR2 is LQKENI in the germline V gene. This CDR3 reads CASSLNRDRVWEQFF. DNA for the CDR3: TGTGCCAGCTCACTAAACCGGGACAGGGTGTGGGAGCAGTTCTTC.

V gene TRBV5-6 combines with J gene TRBJ1-3; TRBD1 might be the D (6 bases). In germline, CDR1 is SGHDT, CDR2 YYEEEE. V lost 0 bases, J lost 1 base, and 8 bases lay in between. CDR3 length equals 15 residues. The CDR3: CASSLVTGSGNTIYF. DNA for the CDR3: TGTGCCAGCAGCTTGGTAACAGGGTCTGGAAACACCATATATTTT.

The rearrangement uses TRBV5-4 and TRBJ2-1; the match to TRBD2 covers 7 bases. V dropped 3 bases and J dropped 8; count of bases not matched to a gene: 5. The germline CDR1 and CDR2 sequences are SGHNT and YYREEE (reference sequence). The CDR3 spans 13 residues. The CDR3 coding sequence is TGTGCCAGCAGCTCACTAGCGAGTGATGAGCAGTTCTTC. Protein: CASSSLASDEQFF.

Here the CDR3 reads CATSQPGGNEQFF. CDR3 nucleotides: TGTGCCACCAGCCAGCCGGGAGGAAATGAGCAGTTCTTC. The rearrangement links TRBV24-1 to TRBJ2-1, with 7 positions matching TRBD2. CDR3 length equals 13 residues. Germline assignment: CDR1 KGHDR and CDR2 SFDVKD. V lost 7 bases to trimming and J lost 7 bases; unmatched junction nucleotides: 6.

In its sample, this clone was seen a few times. The chain employs TRBV18 and TRBJ2-7; maybe TRBD1 (6 bases). The CDR3 contains 13 residues. In germline, CDR1 is KGHSH, CDR2 LQKENI. Deletions cut 8 bases from V and 5 bases from J, with 16 bases between. The CDR3 DNA sequence: TGTGCCAGCCGCAGGGGCCTCCGGGACGAGCAGTACTTC. As protein: CASRRGLRDEQYF. Using reference TRBV18 and TRBJ2-7 for the parts outside the CDR3, the full variable domain is NAGVMQNPRHLVRRRGQEARLRCSPMKGHSHVYWYRQLPEEGLKFMVYLQKENIIDESGMPKERFSAEFPKEGPSILRIQQVVRGDSAAYFCASRRGLRDEQYFGPGTRLTVT.

CDR3 in DNA: TGTGCCATCAGCAAGGGACAGAAAGAGACCCAGTACTTC. Translation: CAISKGQKETQYF. The genes are TRBV10-3 and TRBJ2-5; 7 bases align to TRBD1. Germline CDR1 ENHRY, CDR2 SYGVKD. The CDR3 extends over 13 amino acids. V lost 6 bases to trimming and J lost 3 bases; unmatched junction nucleotides: 4.

This chain joins TRBV7-9 and TRBJ1-4; D is unresolved. The CDR3 runs 14 residues. Germline CDR1 is SEHNR and CDR2 is FQNEAQ (reference sequence). V shed 1 base and J shed 8 bases, with 11 bases lying between them. The chain's CDR3 is CASSLDREGEKLFF. The CDR3 nucleotides read TGTGCCAGCAGCTTAGACCGGGAGGGCGAAAAACTGTTTTTT.

The genes are TRBV6-6 and TRBJ2-7; TRBD1 aligns across 9 bases. Germline V lookup: CDR1 MNHNY, CDR2 SVGAGI (reference sequence). The CDR3 runs to 15 residues. V shed 2 bases and J 2 bases; nucleotides not matched to a gene: 4. The CDR3 sequence is CASSYAGQGTYEQYF. In DNA form, the CDR3 reads TGTGCCAGCAGTTACGCGGGACAGGGTACCTACGAGCAGTACTTC.